This TCR beta chain was observed in a study of blood T cells in healthy people across ages. Study-wide results and caveats: TCR beta diversity, measured per million T cells, fell in a roughly linear way with age. Long-lived donors had more naive CD4+ cells and higher diversity than aged donors.

Isolation per sample recovered at least 6.5 million PBMCs. Per sample, at least 5 micrograms of total RNA were extracted. Combining a sample-barcoded 5' primer with a J-beta primer mix, a second PCR ran for roughly 7 to 11 cycles. TCRdb passed the 5' RACE reads through MiXCR, listing each CDR3 protein once. This table has around 1.5 million distinct CDR3 sequences, around 42% appearing once. Concerning this clonotype itself: Its antigen is not identified.

Germline lookup yields CDR1 SGHTA and CDR2 FQGTGA. With V trimmed by 5 bases and J by 1 base, 12 bases remained unmatched. The CDR3 covers 17 residues. The rearrangement joins TRBV7-3 to TRBJ2-5, with 8 bases lining up with TRBD2. Sequencing was carried out using blood. The source is a woman aged 18-30 years in good health. CDR3 DNA sequence: TGTGCCAGCAGCCGAAAGGGGCTAGCGGGCCTCCAAGAGACCCAGTACTTC. Translating it yields CASSRKGLAGLQETQYF.